This T cell receptor beta chain was profiled in a study of graft-versus-host responses after intestinal transplantation. Background on the study: Isolated intestinal, liver-intestinal, or multivisceral transplants were what recipients had. Recipients uniformly received anti-thymocyte globulin induction, followed by tacrolimus and steroids for around 3 years.

Clones were read by immunoSEQ multiplex PCR, and TCRdb kept only the in-frame ones, dropping some. The sample has some 110,000 clones, 90% seen once. Of note for this clone: What it recognizes is unknown.

Study results and limitations: Researchers found peak circulating GvH clone levels linked to early post-transplant HvG declines. The recipient marrow held GvH clones, and some of them showed up first in ileum or blood.

J was trimmed by 1 base and V by 4 bases; bases with no gene match: 3. Germline V CDR1 and CDR2: SQVTM, ANQGSEA. There are 14 residues in the CDR3. The chain joins TRBV29-1 to TRBJ2-3; 9 bases match TRBD1. The origin of this receptor is a human donor who received an intestinal transplant. This specimen was unstimulated CD4+ T cells sorted from spleen or lymph node cells, taken before intestinal transplant. The CDR3 reads CSVGTGVGTDTQYF. Written as DNA, the CDR3 is TGCAGCGTTGGGACAGGGGTTGGCACAGATACGCAGTATTTT.